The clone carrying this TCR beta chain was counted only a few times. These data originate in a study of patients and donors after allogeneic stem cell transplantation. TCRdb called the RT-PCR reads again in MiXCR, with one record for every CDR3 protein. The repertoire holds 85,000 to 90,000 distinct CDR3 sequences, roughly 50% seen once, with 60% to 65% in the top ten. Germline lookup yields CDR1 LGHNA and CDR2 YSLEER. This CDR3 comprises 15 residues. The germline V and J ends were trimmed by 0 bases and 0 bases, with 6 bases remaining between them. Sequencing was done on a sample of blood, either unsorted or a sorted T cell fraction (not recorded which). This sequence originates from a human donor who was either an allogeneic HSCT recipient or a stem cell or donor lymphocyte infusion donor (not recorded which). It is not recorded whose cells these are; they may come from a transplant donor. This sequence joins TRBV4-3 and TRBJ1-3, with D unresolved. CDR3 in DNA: TGCGCCAGCAGCCAAGATCTCTACTCTGGAAACACCATATATTTT. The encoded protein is CASSQDLYSGNTIYF.